The 28 T cell receptor beta chains below come from one sample, sequenced in a study of cytomegalovirus exposure and HLA in healthy donors. Primers included in the PCR were 60 Vbeta and 13 Jbeta primers. Assay: immunoSEQ multiplex PCR; the TCRdb copy retains only in-frame clones and omits some. There are fewer than 80,000 clones in the sample; about 81% occur only once, and roughly 5.3% lies in the top ten. The source material was PBMCs. The receptors here all came from a woman younger than 45 in good health and CMV-seronegative.

The chain carries TRBV18 and TRBJ1-2; D is possibly TRBD1 (5 bases). Trimming took off 2 bases at V and 0 bases at J, with 10 bases between the two ends. This CDR3 has 15 residues. The V gene's germline CDR1 is KGHSH and CDR2 LQKENI. The DNA of the CDR3 is TGTGCCAGCTCACCAGACAGTCTGACTAACTATGGCTACACCTTC. Translation gives CASSPDSLTNYGYTF.

This chain joins TRBV6-1 and TRBJ2-7; D gene ambiguous. V was clipped by 4 bases and J by 2 bases, with 12 bases between them. CDR3 length equals 14 residues. Germline CDR1 and CDR2: MNHNS and SASEGT. The CDR3 sequence is CASSGRHGAYEQYV. In nucleotides, the CDR3 is TGTGCCAGCAGTGGTAGGCACGGAGCCTACGAGCAGTACGTC.

For this clone: Germline and junction disagree at one end, which may indicate a read error. The sample carries other DNA sequences with the same CDR3. The chain has TRBV9 and TRBJ2-5, with 8 bases aligning to TRBD2. Germline values: CDR1 SGDLS, CDR2 YYNGEE. There are 14 residues in the CDR3. CDR3 region: CASNRAGVGETQYF. As DNA, the CDR3 is TGTGCCAGCAACCGAGCGGGAGTGGGGGAGACCCAATACTTC.

The chain recombines TRBV5-1 with TRBJ2-5; 11 nucleotides match TRBD1. Germline values: CDR1 SGHRS, CDR2 YFSETQ. V was clipped by 3 bases and J by 5 bases; unmatched bases: 18. CDR3 length: 19 amino acids. As DNA, the CDR3 is TGCGCCAGCAGCTCTCCCGGGACAGGGGGGGCATTGGGTAGGGAGACCCAGTACTTC. Its protein is CASSSPGTGGALGRETQYF.

CDR3: CAWDHVGGYGYTF. The CDR3 DNA sequence: TGTGCCTGGGACCATGTGGGGGGGTATGGCTACACCTTC. The rearrangement uses TRBV30 and TRBJ1-2; TRBD1 is a possible D gene (5 bases). Looked up from germline, CDR1 is GTSNPN and CDR2 is SVGIG (reference sequence). V lost 5 bases, J lost 5 bases, and 15 bases lay in between. CDR3 length equals 13 residues.

The rearrangement uses TRBV5-1 and TRBJ2-7; D possibly corresponds to TRBD2 (6 bases). Deletions cut 0 bases from V and 4 bases from J, with 14 bases between. The germline gives CDR1 SGHRS, CDR2 YFSETQ. The CDR3 is made up of 15 amino acids. CDR3 sequence (DNA): TGCGCCAGCAGCTTGGGTTCGGGACTCCCTTACGAGCAGTACTTC. Amino acid sequence: CASSLGSGLPYEQYF. Filled out from reference TRBV5-1 and TRBJ2-7, the complete variable domain reads KAGVTQTPRYLIKTRGQQVTLSCSPISGHRSVSWYQQTPGQGLQFLFEYFSETQRNKGNFPGRFSGRQFSNSRSEMNVSTLELGDSALYLCASSLGSGLPYEQYFGPGTRLTVT.

This clone was observed a few times. The V and J genes are TRBV5-1 and TRBJ2-3, with 13 bases aligning to TRBD2. V dropped 4 bases and J dropped 5; count of bases not matched to a gene: 7. Germline-derived CDR1 and CDR2 are SGHRS and YFSETQ. The CDR3 has 16 residues. CDR3 residues: CASSAALAGGRDTQYF. CDR3 DNA sequence: TGCGCCAGCAGCGCAGCACTAGCGGGAGGGCGAGATACGCAGTATTTT. The variable domain in full, completed from reference TRBV5-1 and TRBJ2-3, reads KAGVTQTPRYLIKTRGQQVTLSCSPISGHRSVSWYQQTPGQGLQFLFEYFSETQRNKGNFPGRFSGRQFSNSRSEMNVSTLELGDSALYLCASSAALAGGRDTQYFGPGTRLTVL.

The CDR3 here is CASTTTGRDQPQHF. The CDR3 nucleotides are TGTGCCAGCACTACGACAGGACGCGACCAGCCCCAGCATTTT. The chain recombines TRBV2 with TRBJ1-5, with D possibly being TRBD1 (6 bases). This CDR3 is 14 amino acids long. Trimming shortened V by 7 bases and J by 7 bases, and 17 bases separated the two germline ends. Per the germline V gene, CDR1 is SNHLY and CDR2 is FYNNEI.

The gene calls are TRBV6-5 and TRBJ2-1; tentatively, D is TRBD2 (6 bases). V was trimmed by 7 bases and J by 5 bases, leaving 15 bases between them. Germline V gene sequence: CDR1 MNHEY, CDR2 SVGAGI. The CDR3 contains 14 residues. CDR3 amino acids: CASNFAGNNNEQFF. The CDR3 coding sequence is TGTGCCAGCAACTTCGCGGGAAACAACAATGAGCAGTTCTTC.

V is TRBV20-1 and J is TRBJ1-2; D uncertain. The CDR3 extends over 11 amino acids. Trimming cost V 5 bases and J 6 bases, with 10 bases left between them. CDR1 is DFQATT and CDR2 is SNEGSKA in the germline V gene (reference sequence). CDR3 bases: TGCAGTGCTCCCTCAGAAGATGGCTACACCTTC. Protein sequence: CSAPSEDGYTF.

The chain combines TRBV19 with TRBJ1-1, with D unclear. V was pared by 4 bases and J by 5 bases, with 17 bases between. The CDR3 spans 15 residues. Germline CDR1 and CDR2: LNHDA and SQIVND (reference sequence). The CDR3 protein is CASSSPLRERTEAFF. CDR3 in DNA: TGTGCCAGTAGTAGCCCCCTGAGGGAGCGAACTGAAGCTTTCTTT.

The V call is TRBV7-3, the J call TRBJ1-2, with a weak D call TRBD1 (6 bases). Germline V gives CDR1 SGHTA, CDR2 FQGTGA. The CDR3 covers 13 residues. V lost 0 bases to trimming and J lost 8 bases, with 10 bases between them. The CDR3 nucleotides are TGTGCCAGCAGCTTAACCAGGGGCGCGGGCTACACCTTC. Translated, it gives CASSLTRGAGYTF.

This chain joins TRBV7-2 and TRBJ1-5, with 7 positions matching TRBD1. Germline CDR1 and CDR2: SGHTA and FQGNSA. The CDR3 has 14 amino acids. Losses at the gene ends were 5 bases for V and 6 bases for J; bases not matched to a gene: 7. DNA for the CDR3: TGTGCCAGCAGCCTTATACAGGGGAGTCAGCCCCAGCATTTT. Translation gives CASSLIQGSQPQHF.

The chain uses TRBV4-2 and TRBJ2-5, with 9 bases matching TRBD1. CDR3 length: 14 residues. J was trimmed by 11 bases and V by 3 bases; bases with no gene match: 10. The germline V gene encodes CDR1 LGHNA and CDR2 YNFKEQ. The CDR3 DNA follows: TGTGCCAGCAGCCACCGCATGGACAGGGGAGGGCAGTACTTC. This codes for CASSHRMDRGGQYF.

The chain employs TRBV7-3 and TRBJ2-3; D is perhaps TRBD2 (6 bases). The germline CDR1 and CDR2 sequences are SGHTA and FQGTGA. This CDR3 is 16 amino acids long. V lost 5 bases, J lost 0 bases, and 15 bases lay in between. Written as DNA, the CDR3 is TGTGCCAGCAGCCCCCTGGGAGGTCAAAGCACAGATACGCAGTATTTT. This gives the protein CASSPLGGQSTDTQYF.

This clone was detected only a few times. The gene calls are TRBV13 and TRBJ2-1; 8 positions agree with TRBD2. The ends lost 6 bases at V and 4 bases at J; junction bases unmatched: 5. The CDR3 length is 14 residues. CDR1 is PRHDT, CDR2 FYEKMQ, per germline (reference sequence). CDR3 residues: CASRRRGAYNEQFF. The CDR3 coding sequence is TGTGCCAGCAGGAGGCGGGGGGCATACAATGAGCAGTTCTTC. The variable domain in full, with the rest retrieved from reference TRBV13 and TRBJ2-1, is AAGVIQSPRHLIKEKRETATLKCYPIPRHDTVYWYQQGPGQDPQFLISFYEKMQSDKGSIPDRFSAQQFSDYHSELNMSSLELGDSALYFCASRRRGAYNEQFFGPGTRLTVL.

The chain uses TRBV9 and TRBJ1-1; D is uncertain. This CDR3 is built from 16 residues. V lost 3 bases, J lost 0 bases, and 15 bases lay in between. Germline CDR1 is SGDLS and CDR2 is YYNGEE. CDR3 sequence: CASSARDAGLNTEAFF. The CDR3, as DNA: TGTGCCAGCAGCGCCCGCGATGCGGGGTTGAACACTGAAGCTTTCTTT.

This clone was counted between two and nine times. The V gene is TRBV6-4, the J gene TRBJ2-3; 14 bases line up with TRBD2. This CDR3 comprises 15 residues. V lost 8 bases and J lost 2; bases outside the gene matches: 3. Germline V gene sequence: CDR1 MRHNA, CDR2 SNTAGT. CDR3 in amino acids: CASWTSGGTTDTQYF. The CDR3 nucleotides are TGTGCCAGCTGGACTAGCGGGGGGACCACAGATACGCAGTATTTT.

The rearrangement links TRBV29-1 to TRBJ2-1; a weak D match, TRBD2 (6 bases). The CDR3 sequence is 16 residues long. The ends were cut back, 3 bases at V and 2 bases at J, with 17 bases in the middle. Germline lookup yields CDR1 SQVTM and CDR2 ANQGSEA. CDR3 coding DNA: TGCAGCGTTGAGGAGCTAGCGACCGAGACCTACAATGAGCAGTTCTTC. This gives the protein CSVEELATETYNEQFF.

The V gene is TRBV30, the J gene TRBJ2-7; D is unclear. CDR3 size: 12 residues. Germline-derived CDR1 and CDR2 are GTSNPN and SVGIG (reference sequence). Trimming stripped 0 bases from V and 4 bases from J, with 7 bases between. DNA for the CDR3: TGTGCCTGGAGTGTAGCGTCTTACGAGCAGTACTTC. This gives the protein CAWSVASYEQYF. Variable domain in full (rest from reference TRBV30 and TRBJ2-7): SQTIHQWPATLVQPVGSPLSLECTVEGTSNPNLYWYRQAAGRGLQLLFYSVGIGQISSEVPQNLSASRPQDRQFILSSKKLLLSDSGFYLCAWSVASYEQYFGPGTRLTVT.

The chain carries TRBV7-2 and TRBJ2-7, with D maybe TRBD1 (5 bases). V was clipped by 5 bases and J by 4 bases, with 9 bases between them. The CDR3 spans 12 residues. CDR1 is SGHTA, CDR2 FQGNSA, per germline. Written as DNA, the CDR3 is TGTGCCAGCAGCGACAGACAGTACGAGCAGTACTTC. Its translation: CASSDRQYEQYF. The complete variable domain, with remaining parts taken from reference TRBV7-2 and TRBJ2-7, reads GAGVSQSPSNKVTEKGKDVELRCDPISGHTALYWYRQSLGQGLEFLIYFQGNSAPDKSGLPSDRFSAERTGGSVSTLTIQRTQQEDSAVYLCASSDRQYEQYFGPGTRLTVT.

A single count supports this clone. The gene calls are TRBV14 and TRBJ2-1; TRBD2 agrees at 11 bases. There are 15 residues in the CDR3. The junction had 5 bases not matched to a gene; V was cut back by 6 bases and J by 4 bases. Germline-derived CDR1 and CDR2 are SGHDN and FVKESK. The CDR3 region has the DNA TGTGCCAGCAGGCCCGGGACTAGCGGATACAATGAGCAGTTCTTC. Its protein product is CASRPGTSGYNEQFF.

V gene TRBV4-3 combines with J gene TRBJ2-2; TRBD1 matches 9 bases. The CDR3 is 16 amino acids. Looked up from germline, CDR1 is LGHNA and CDR2 is YSLEER. J gave up 7 bases and V 3 bases, and 9 bases lay outside the gene matches. The CDR3 bases are TGCGCCAGCAGCCAGACCGGGACAGGGAGGATCGGGGAGCTGTTTTTT. This codes for CASSQTGTGRIGELFF.

V gene TRBV27 combines with J gene TRBJ2-1; D call uncertain. V was pared by 4 bases and J by 5 bases, with 18 bases between. This CDR3 region has 16 residues. Germline lookup yields CDR1 MNHEY and CDR2 SMNVEV (reference sequence). CDR3 sequence reads: CASSSPLDKLHNEQFF. The CDR3 nucleotides read TGTGCCAGCAGTTCACCATTAGACAAACTTCACAATGAGCAGTTCTTC.

V usage is TRBV19 and J usage is TRBJ2-4, with D possibly TRBD2 on 6 matching bases. CDR3 size: 15 residues. V was shortened by 3 bases and J by 5 bases, with 14 bases between the two germline ends. CDR1 is LNHDA and CDR2 is SQIVND in the germline V gene (reference sequence). The CDR3 region has the DNA TGTGCCAGTAGTATTGGAGGGATGGTCCAAAACATTCAGTACTTC. Translation gives CASSIGGMVQNIQYF.

This clone was seen a few times. The chain is built from TRBV5-1 and TRBJ2-1; 7 bases map to TRBD1. This CDR3 has 13 residues. Germline V CDR1 and CDR2: SGHRS, YFSETQ. V lost 5 bases to trimming and J lost 8 bases; unmatched junction nucleotides: 7. The CDR3 sequence: CASRVDRDDEQFF. CDR3 coding DNA: TGCGCCAGCAGGGTTGACAGGGACGATGAGCAGTTCTTC.

The CDR3 loop is CATRGDNTYEQYF. CDR3 in DNA: TGTGCCACCCGGGGGGACAACACCTACGAGCAGTACTTC. The chain has TRBV15 and TRBJ2-5; maybe TRBD2 (7 bases). The DNA end favors TRBJ2-7, so the J call may be wrong. This CDR3 comprises 13 residues. CDR1 and CDR2 from the germline V gene are LNHNV and YYDKDF (reference sequence).

V usage is TRBV25-1 and J usage is TRBJ1-1, with D possibly being TRBD1 (6 bases). Trimming took 6 bases from V and 3 from J, leaving 14 bases between them. CDR3 length equals 14 residues. CDR1 MGHDK and CDR2 SYGVNS come from the germline V gene. CDR3 protein: CASRGGLRDTEAFF. The CDR3 region has the DNA TGTGCCAGCAGGGGGGGGCTTAGGGACACTGAAGCTTTCTTT.